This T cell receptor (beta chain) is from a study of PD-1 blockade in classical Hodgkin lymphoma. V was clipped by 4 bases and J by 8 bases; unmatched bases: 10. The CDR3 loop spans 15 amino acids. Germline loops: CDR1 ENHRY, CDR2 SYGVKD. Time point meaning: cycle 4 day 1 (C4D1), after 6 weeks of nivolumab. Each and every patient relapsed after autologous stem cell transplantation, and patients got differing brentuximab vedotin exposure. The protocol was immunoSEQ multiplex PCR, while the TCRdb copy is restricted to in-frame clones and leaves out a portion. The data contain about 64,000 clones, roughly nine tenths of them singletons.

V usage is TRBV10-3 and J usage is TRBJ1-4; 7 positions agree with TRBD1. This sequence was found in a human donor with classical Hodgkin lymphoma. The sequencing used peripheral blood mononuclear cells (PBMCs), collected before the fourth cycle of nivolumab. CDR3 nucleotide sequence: TGTGCCATCAGTGGTCAACAGGGGATTGCGGAAAAACTGTTTTTT. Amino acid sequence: CAISGQQGIAEKLFF.